Sequencing of this T cell receptor beta chain was carried out in a study of spatial heterogeneity in lung cancer. Study-level points and caveats: Among blood samples, ubiquitous expanded tumor TCRs appeared more at resection than at follow-up.

This clonotype was recorded a few times. Antigen: not known. Individual TCR cDNA molecules each bore their own unique molecular identifier. TCRdb re-called the 5' RACE reads with MiXCR, one entry per CDR3 protein. The data contain about 38,000 distinct CDR3 sequences, 7.5% of them singletons. Noted time point: sample taken at primary tumor resection. Unsorted tumor, nontumor lung tissue or cryopreserved PBMC supplied the whole RNA. The sequencing here drew on PBMCs, taken at surgery. The receptor was derived from a male donor with early-stage non-small cell lung cancer.

The CDR3 DNA sequence: TGTGCCAGGGGACTAGTTGGAGATACGCAGTATTTT. Translating gives CARGLVGDTQYF. J is TRBJ2-3 and V is TRBV2, with 8 bases that match TRBD2. The germline CDR1 and CDR2 sequences are SNHLY and FYNNEI. The CDR3 consists of 12 residues. Trimming at V came to 9 bases and at J to 5 bases, leaving 4 bases not matched to a gene.